This record concerns one T cell receptor (beta chain) sequence. Antigen: not known. The sample comes from a study of graft-versus-host responses after intestinal transplantation. Turning to the study itself: All recipients got anti-thymocyte globulin induction, then tacrolimus and steroids for roughly three years. Overall study results and limits: Recipient marrow harbored GvH clones, some of which surfaced first in ileum or blood. Early post-transplant HvG declines showed an association with peak circulating GvH clone levels.

Measured with immunoSEQ multiplex PCR; TCRdb has only the in-frame clones, and not every one. The sample lists over 90,000 clones, about 91% occurring once. The sequence was collected from a human donor who received an intestinal transplant. The material sequenced was unstimulated CD8+ T cells sorted from spleen or lymph node cells, taken before intestinal transplant.

In DNA, the CDR3 is TGTGCCAGCAGTTATTTCCCGGAAGAGACCCAGTACTTC. Translation: CASSYFPEETQYF. The chain carries TRBV6-5 and TRBJ2-5; no reliable D call. Trimming left V 3 bases short and J 3 bases short, with 8 bases between. This CDR3 spans 13 amino acids. In germline, CDR1 is MNHEY, CDR2 SVGAGI.